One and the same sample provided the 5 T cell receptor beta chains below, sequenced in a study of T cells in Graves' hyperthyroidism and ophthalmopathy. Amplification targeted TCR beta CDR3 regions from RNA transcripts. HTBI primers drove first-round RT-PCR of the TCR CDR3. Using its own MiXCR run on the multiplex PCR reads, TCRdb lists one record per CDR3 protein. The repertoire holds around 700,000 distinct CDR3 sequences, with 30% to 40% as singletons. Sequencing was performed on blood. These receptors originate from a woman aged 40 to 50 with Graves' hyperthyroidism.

In DNA form, the CDR3 reads TGTGCCAGCAGGAGAACCAACACTGAAGCTTTCTTT. It encodes CASRRTNTEAFF. This chain links TRBV7-2 with TRBJ1-1; D unclear. Germline CDR1 reads SGHTA; CDR2 reads FQGNSA. CDR3 length equals 12 residues. Trimming stripped 6 bases from V and 2 bases from J, with 7 bases between. Full variable domain (missing parts from reference TRBV7-2 and TRBJ1-1): GAGVSQSPSNKVTEKGKDVELRCDPISGHTALYWYRQSLGQGLEFLIYFQGNSAPDKSGLPSDRFSAERTGGSVSTLTIQRTQQEDSAVYLCASRRTNTEAFFGQGTRLTVV.

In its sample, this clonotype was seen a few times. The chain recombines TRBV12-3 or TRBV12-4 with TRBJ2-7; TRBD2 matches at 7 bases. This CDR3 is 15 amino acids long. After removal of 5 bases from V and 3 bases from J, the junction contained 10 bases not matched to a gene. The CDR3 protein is CASSLGSGGFYEQYF. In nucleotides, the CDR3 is TGTGCCAGCAGTCTAGGGTCGGGAGGCTTCTACGAGCAGTACTTC.

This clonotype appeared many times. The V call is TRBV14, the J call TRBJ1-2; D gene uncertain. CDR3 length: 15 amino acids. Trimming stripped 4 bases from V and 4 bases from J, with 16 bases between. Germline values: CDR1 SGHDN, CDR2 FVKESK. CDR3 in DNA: TGTGCCAGCAGCCGATCATACAGTATTAGCTATGGCTACACCTTC. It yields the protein CASSRSYSISYGYTF.

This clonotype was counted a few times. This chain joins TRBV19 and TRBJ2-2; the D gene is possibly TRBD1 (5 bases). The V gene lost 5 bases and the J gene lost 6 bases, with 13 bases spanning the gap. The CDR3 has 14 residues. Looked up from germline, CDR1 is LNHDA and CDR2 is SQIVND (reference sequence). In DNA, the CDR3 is TGTGCCAGTAGTTATTCGCCAGGGCCCGGGGAGCTGTTTTTT. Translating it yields CASSYSPGPGELFF.

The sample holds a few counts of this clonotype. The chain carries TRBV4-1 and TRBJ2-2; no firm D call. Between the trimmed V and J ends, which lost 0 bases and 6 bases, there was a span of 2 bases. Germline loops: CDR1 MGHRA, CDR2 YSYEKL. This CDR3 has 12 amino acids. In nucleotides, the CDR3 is TGCGCCAGCAGCCAAGATGCCGGGGAGCTGTTTTTT. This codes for CASSQDAGELFF.